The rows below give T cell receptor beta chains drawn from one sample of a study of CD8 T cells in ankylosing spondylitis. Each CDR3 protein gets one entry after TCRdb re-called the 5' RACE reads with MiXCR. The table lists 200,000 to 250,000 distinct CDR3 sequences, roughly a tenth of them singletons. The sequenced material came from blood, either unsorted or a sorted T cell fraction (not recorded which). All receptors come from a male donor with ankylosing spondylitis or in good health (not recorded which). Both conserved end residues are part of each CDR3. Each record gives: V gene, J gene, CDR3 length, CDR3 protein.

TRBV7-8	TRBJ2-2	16	CASSLVAGGPSGELFF
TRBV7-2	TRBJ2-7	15	CASSRSGGGTYEQYF
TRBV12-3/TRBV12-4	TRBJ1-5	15	CASRPSGGGNQPQHF
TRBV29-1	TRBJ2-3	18	CSAEGATSGGARPDTQYF
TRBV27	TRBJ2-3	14	CASSSLQGASTQYF
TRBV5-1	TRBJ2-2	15	CASSPGLAGAGELFF
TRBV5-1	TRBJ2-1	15	CASSLDGQLYNEQFF
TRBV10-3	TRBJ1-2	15	CAISESEATGGIRTF
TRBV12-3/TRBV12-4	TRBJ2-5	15	CASNLGPQRQETQYF
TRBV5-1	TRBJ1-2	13	CASSLGQGNGYTF
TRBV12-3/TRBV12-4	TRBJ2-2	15	CASSQWAGVTGELFF
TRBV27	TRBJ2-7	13	CASSPGTAWEQYF
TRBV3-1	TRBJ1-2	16	CASSQGGTGDYYGYTF
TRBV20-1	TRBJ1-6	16	CSAKTRLGHPNSPLHF
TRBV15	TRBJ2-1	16	CATSRDPQRGGNEQFF
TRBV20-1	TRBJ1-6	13	CSASGTHNSPLHF
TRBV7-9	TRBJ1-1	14	CASRTDGASTEAFF
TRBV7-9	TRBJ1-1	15	CASSPGGGLNTEAFF
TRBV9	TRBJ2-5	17	CASSVLPTSGGRETQYF
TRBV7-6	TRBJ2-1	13	CASSLRTTNEQFF
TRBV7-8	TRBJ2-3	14	CASSSPDGTDTQYF
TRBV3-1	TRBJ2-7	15	CASSPGEFGPYEQYF
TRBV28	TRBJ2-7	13	CASSLSQPREQYF
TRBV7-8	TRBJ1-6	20	CASSRVFWAGGADLNSPLHF